This record looks at one TCR beta chain sequence and its context. Its antigen is not known. Possible read error: a much larger clone is one base away. The sample originates from a study of spatial heterogeneity in lung cancer. Turning to the study itself: The study observed each unique TCR and UMI combination more than ten times on average in raw reads. Study-level points and caveats: At tumor resection, ubiquitous expanded TCRs were detected in blood more often than later.

This sample's time point: sample taken at primary tumor resection. No cell sorting; template was whole RNA from tumor, lung tissue or PBMC. Unique molecular identifiers, one per molecule, were present on every TCR cDNA molecule. In TCRdb, the 5' RACE reads were re-called with MiXCR into one record per CDR3 protein. The table lists some 38,000 distinct CDR3 sequences, roughly 7.4% of them singletons. CDR3 size: 11 residues. Trimming took 2 bases from V and 13 from J, leaving 8 bases between them. This receptor was taken from a male donor with early-stage non-small cell lung cancer. Here the sequenced sample was PBMCs, taken at surgery. V and J are TRBV12-3 or TRBV12-4 and TRBJ2-2; no reliable D call. The DNA of the CDR3 is TGTGCCAGCAGTTTAAATGAGGTGCTGTTTTTT. This sequence encodes CASSLNEVLFF.